These 25 T cell receptor beta chains share one sample of origin, sequenced in a study of T cell clonality in common variable immunodeficiency. Sequenced by immunoSEQ multiplex PCR; TCRdb stores in-frame clones only, minus some. This sample has 30,000 or so clones and no singletons, with more than 3% in the ten largest. The sequenced sample consisted of peripheral blood mononuclear cells. The receptors stem from a person between 18 and 69 years old in good health.

This clone was detected many times. The read terminates 3 residues before the CDR3 end, so the remaining end is supplied by the germline J gene. The chain joins TRBV11-2 to TRBJ2-2; 8 nucleotides line up with TRBD2. Losses at the gene ends were 1 base for V and 4 bases for J; bases not matched to a gene: 2. CDR1 is SGHAT, CDR2 FQNNGV, per germline. The CDR3 extends over 15 amino acids. The CDR3 bases that were read are TGTGCCAGCAGCTTAGGGGCGGGGGGCACCGGGGAG. Its translation: CASSLGAGGTGE. The CDR3 in its entirety is CASSLGAGGTGELFF. Full variable domain (rest looked up from reference TRBV11-2 and TRBJ2-2): EAGVAQSPRYKIIEKRQSVAFWCNPISGHATLYWYQQILGQGPKLLIQFQNNGVVDDSQLPKDRFSAERLKGVDSTLKIQPAKLEDSAVYLCASSLGAGGTGELFFGEGSRLTVL.

Many counts were recorded for this clone. The missing CDR3 end, 3 residues past where the read stops, is filled in from the germline J gene. The rearrangement links TRBV20-1 to TRBJ1-5; weak D call: TRBD1 (5 bases). V dropped 2 bases and J dropped 4 bases, with 9 bases sitting between them. CDR3 length equals 13 residues. CDR1 and CDR2 (germline): DFQATT, SNEGSKA (reference sequence). Here the CDR3 reads CSARTRGNQPQHF. CDR3 bases read: TGCAGTGCTAGAACAAGGGGAAATCAGCCC.

This clone was detected ten times or more. The CDR3 end lies 3 residues beyond the end of the read and is filled in from the germline J gene. The chain is built from TRBV7-9 and TRBJ2-1, with TRBD1 as a possible D gene (6 bases). In germline, CDR1 is SEHNR, CDR2 FQNEAQ (reference sequence). V was cut by 3 bases and J by 7 bases, with 13 bases left in between. This CDR3 is 14 amino acids long. The sequenced part of the CDR3 DNA is TGTGCCAGCAGCTTTTCAACAGGGTGGAATGAG. Protein sequence: CASSFSTGWNE. The CDR3 in full is CASSFSTGWNEQFF.

This clone came up many times. The read is 3 residues too short to cover the CDR3 end, so that end is filled in from the germline J gene. This rearrangement joins TRBV10-3 to TRBJ1-4, with D maybe TRBD1 (6 bases). V was pared by 4 bases and J by 9 bases, with 15 bases between. Germline CDR1 ENHRY, CDR2 SYGVKD. The CDR3 is 14 residues long. CDR3 DNA, as far as it was read: TGTGCCATCAGTGGGGGGGGGCACGGAAAAAAA. It translates to CAISGGGHGKK. The full CDR3 protein is CAISGGGHGKKLFF.

This clone has ten or more counts. The CDR3 goes on 3 residues after the read ends, and that part is filled in from the germline J gene. The chain uses TRBV29-1 and TRBJ2-7, with a possible D match to TRBD2 (6 bases). V was pared by 7 bases and J by 0 bases, with 16 bases between. The CDR3 runs to 14 residues. In germline, CDR1 is SQVTM, CDR2 ANQGSEA. The part of the CDR3 DNA that was read is TGCAGCGCACGAGGCGGGGAAAGCTCCTACGAG. Its protein is CSARGGESSYE. From start to end, the CDR3 is CSARGGESSYEQYF.

This clone was recorded at least ten times. The read terminates 3 residues ahead of where the CDR3 ends, so the germline J gene completes it. The J gene is TRBJ2-6, the V gene TRBV5-1; 7 nucleotides agree with TRBD1. Trimming took 4 bases from V and 4 from J; bases not matched to a gene: 8. Germline V lookup: CDR1 SGHRS, CDR2 YFSETQ. CDR3 length equals 16 residues. CDR3 DNA (partial): TGCGCCAGCAGCCCCGCGACAGGGACCGGGGCCAACGTC. It specifies CASSPATGTGANV. The entire CDR3 sequence reads CASSPATGTGANVLTF.

This clone showed up many times. From the germline J gene comes the end of the CDR3, since the read stops 3 residues before it. The genes are TRBV5-4 and TRBJ2-5, with TRBD2 matching over 7 bases. The germline CDR1 and CDR2 sequences are SGHNT and YYREEE (reference sequence). With 2 bases clipped from V and 1 base from J, the junction kept 5 bases outside the gene matches. This CDR3 is built from 15 residues. The CDR3 spells CASSFRGTIQETQYF. The sequenced CDR3 bases are TGTGCCAGCAGCTTCCGGGGGACTATCCAAGAGACC.

This clone was recorded at least ten times. CDR3 DNA, as far as it was read: TGTGCCAGCAGCTTGGTAGAACAAGAGACC. This gives the protein CASSLVEQET. The whole CDR3 protein reads CASSLVEQETQYF. The rearrangement joins TRBV5-4 to TRBJ2-5; D not certain. The read stops 3 residues short of the end of the CDR3; the missing end is completed from the germline J gene. The CDR3 covers 13 residues. Germline-derived CDR1 and CDR2 are SGHNT and YYREEE (reference sequence). The V end was cut by 0 bases, the J end by 2 bases, with 5 bases between.

This clone was counted ten times or more. The read ends 3 residues shy of where the CDR3 ends; the end is completed using the germline J gene. The genes are TRBV5-4 and TRBJ2-3, with 7 bases aligning to TRBD1. The V gene's germline CDR1 is SGHNT and CDR2 YYREEE (reference sequence). V trimming: 4 bases; J trimming: 6 bases; junction bases outside the gene matches: 5. There are 13 residues in the CDR3. The CDR3 here is CASSPNRGDTQYF. CDR3 DNA, as far as it was read: TGTGCCAGCAGCCCTAACAGGGGTGATACG.

This clone was seen repeatedly, ten times or more. The missing CDR3 end, 3 residues past where the read stops, is filled in from the germline J gene. This chain connects TRBV2 to TRBJ2-6; D remains ambiguous. The germline V gene has CDR1 SNHLY and CDR2 FYNNEI. This CDR3 is built from 15 residues. V was pared by 6 bases and J by 1 base, with 10 bases between. CDR3 DNA, as far as it was read: TGTGCCAGCAGGGTCCAGGCTTCTGGGGCCAACGTC. It is translated as CASRVQASGANV. The full CDR3 protein is CASRVQASGANVLTF.

The sample holds many counts of this clone. Read sequence stops 3 residues before the CDR3 end, and the germline J gene provides the missing end. This chain links TRBV20-1 with TRBJ1-5, with D possibly matching TRBD1 (6 bases). This CDR3 has 15 amino acids. Germline CDR1 and CDR2: DFQATT and SNEGSKA (reference sequence). The V end was cut by 1 base, the J end by 3 bases, with 13 bases between. The covered CDR3 bases are TGCAGTGCTAGAGGGACACAGGGTAACAATCAGCCC. Its protein product is CSARGTQGNNQP. The whole CDR3 reads CSARGTQGNNQPQHF.

In its sample, this clone was seen many times. The read falls 3 residues short of the CDR3 end, and the missing part is taken from the germline J gene. The genes are TRBV7-9 and TRBJ1-1; a weak D match, TRBD1 (6 bases). This CDR3 has 15 residues. V was pared by 2 bases and J by 5 bases, with 15 bases between. Germline lookup yields CDR1 SEHNR and CDR2 FQNEAQ (reference sequence). The CDR3 spells CASSLTVVGGTEAFF. The sequenced CDR3 bases are TGTGCCAGCAGCTTAACCGTAGTAGGGGGTACTGAA.

A word on this clone: Coverage ceases 3 residues before the CDR3 finishes, and the germline J gene fills in the end. The rearrangement joins TRBV30 to TRBJ1-2; tentatively, D is TRBD1 (6 bases). The CDR3 loop spans 11 amino acids. Germline CDR1 reads GTSNPN; CDR2 reads SVGIG (reference sequence). The sequenced CDR3 bases are TGTGCGGCAGGGAGGGGGGGCGAC. This encodes CAAGRGGD. The whole CDR3 sequence is CAAGRGGDYTF.

This clone was observed many times. The read ends 3 residues shy of where the CDR3 ends; the end is completed using the germline J gene. The chain couples TRBV5-6 to TRBJ2-7; 7 bases fit TRBD2. J lost 0 bases, V lost 7 bases, and 7 bases had no gene match. Germline CDR1 reads SGHDT; CDR2 reads YYEEEE. This CDR3 is 14 amino acids long. The DNA read from the CDR3 is TGTGCCAGCGGCTCCGGGACTACCTCCTACGAG. Amino acid sequence: CASGSGTTSYE. The full CDR3 protein is CASGSGTTSYEQYF.

This clone was counted many times. The read comes to an end 3 residues before the CDR3 does, leaving the germline J gene to fill in the end. The chain links TRBV5-1 to TRBJ1-1, with TRBD1 identical over 11 bases. The CDR3 extends over 15 amino acids. V was pared by 0 bases and J by 4 bases, with 2 bases of the junction left unmatched. Germline CDR1 is SGHRS and CDR2 is YFSETQ. CDR3 amino acids: CASSLDGTGGTEAFF. The CDR3 DNA, read in part, is TGCGCCAGCAGCTTGGACGGGACAGGGGGCACTGAA.

Relative to its sample, this clone is medium-sized. The read finishes 3 residues shy of the CDR3 end, and the germline J gene is used to complete it. The chain uses TRBV6-2 or TRBV6-3 and TRBJ2-1; 11 positions match TRBD2. CDR3 size: 17 residues. CDR1 and CDR2 from the germline V gene are MNHEY and SVGEGT. V gave up 5 bases and J gave up 9 bases; unmatched junction bases: 15. This CDR3 reads CASSTAKTSGVSCEQFF. Partial CDR3 DNA: TGTGCCAGCAGTACCGCCAAGACTAGCGGGGTAAGCTGTGAG.

This clone was seen repeatedly, ten times or more. CDR3 DNA, as far as it was read: TGCAGTGCCCCTACCGGACAGCTAGATACG. Its translation: CSAPTGQLDT. In full, the CDR3 is CSAPTGQLDTQYF. The chain has TRBV20-1 and TRBJ2-3, with D perhaps TRBD1 (6 bases). Read data end 3 residues before the CDR3 end; the end is taken from the germline J gene. V lost 6 bases, J lost 5 bases, and 15 bases lay in between. From germline, CDR1 is DFQATT and CDR2 SNEGSKA (reference sequence). There are 13 residues in the CDR3.

This clone was seen ten or more times. With the read ending 3 residues before the CDR3 end, the germline J gene is used to fill in that end. The rearrangement joins TRBV10-1 to TRBJ1-2; D remains unclear. The CDR3 is 14 amino acids. Germline loops: CDR1 WNHNN, CDR2 SYGVQD (reference sequence). The sequenced CDR3 bases are TGCGCCAGCACCGAAACTCGGGGTACAGATACC. Protein sequence: CASTETRGTDT. The entire CDR3 is CASTETRGTDTYTF.

This clone was detected ten times or more. Sequencing ends 3 residues short of the CDR3 end; the germline J gene provides the rest. This chain joins TRBV20-1 and TRBJ2-7, with D possibly matching TRBD2 (7 bases). V lost 6 bases and J lost 0, with 24 bases in between. Germline loops: CDR1 DFQATT, CDR2 SNEGSKA (reference sequence). This CDR3 region has 17 residues. The sequenced CDR3 bases are TGCAGTGCCCATGCGACGGGGGGCACTTCAAACTCCTACGAG. Residues: CSAHATGGTSNSYE. The complete CDR3 protein is CSAHATGGTSNSYEQYF.

Remarks on this clone: The CDR3 is cut off 3 residues early in the read; its end comes from the germline J gene. The genes are TRBV2 and TRBJ1-2; perhaps TRBD1 as D (5 bases). The CDR3 covers 12 residues. Germline loops: CDR1 SNHLY, CDR2 FYNNEI. The sequenced CDR3 bases are TGTGCCAGTGGAGGGGAGAACTACGAC. It is translated as CASGGENYD. The entire CDR3 sequence reads CASGGENYDYTF.

As to this clone: The sequence runs out 3 residues before the end of the CDR3; the remainder is reconstructed from the germline J gene. The chain joins TRBV6-1 to TRBJ2-3; no reliable D call. The CDR3 totals 15 residues. Looked up from germline, CDR1 is MNHNS and CDR2 is SASEGT. The chain's CDR3 is CASSEGRMGNQPQYF. The part of the CDR3 DNA that was read is TGTGCCAGCAGTGAAGGTAGGATGGGCAATCAGCCG.

The table lists this clone with many counts. The read gets to within 3 residues of the CDR3 end, and the germline J gene fills in the rest. The gene calls are TRBV7-9 and TRBJ1-2; D is undetermined. Per the germline V gene, CDR1 is SEHNR and CDR2 is FQNEAQ (reference sequence). V was pared by 4 bases and J by 4 bases, with 4 bases between. The CDR3 is made up of 11 amino acids. The CDR3 sequence is CASSSVYGYTF. Partial CDR3 DNA: TGTGCCAGCAGCTCAGTCTATGGC.

This clone showed up many times. Sequencing ends 3 residues short of the CDR3 end; the germline J gene provides the rest. The gene calls are TRBV30 and TRBJ1-2; D uncertain. The CDR3 length is 12 residues. Germline loops: CDR1 GTSNPN, CDR2 SVGIG (reference sequence). V was clipped by 3 bases and J by 4 bases, with 9 bases between them. The part of the CDR3 DNA that was read is TGTGCCTGGAGCAACACCCTCTATGGC. Protein: CAWSNTLYG. The full CDR3 is CAWSNTLYGYTF. Variable domain in full (rest from reference TRBV30 and TRBJ1-2): SQTIHQWPATLVQPVGSPLSLECTVEGTSNPNLYWYRQAAGRGLQLLFYSVGIGQISSEVPQNLSASRPQDRQFILSSKKLLLSDSGFYLCAWSNTLYGYTFGSGTRLTVV.

This clone was seen repeatedly, ten times or more. The read terminates 3 residues ahead of where the CDR3 ends, so the germline J gene completes it. The chain recombines TRBV20-1 with TRBJ2-3; 9 bases line up with TRBD2. Germline V CDR1 and CDR2: DFQATT, SNEGSKA (reference sequence). The CDR3 length is 16 residues. Germline trimming cut 4 bases from V and 0 bases from J; bases unmatched to any gene: 8. The CDR3: CSATKISGGSTDTQYF. Partial CDR3 DNA: TGCAGTGCTACGAAAATTAGCGGGGGTAGCACAGATACG.

In this sample, this clone turned up many times. The sequence runs out 3 residues before the end of the CDR3; the remainder is reconstructed from the germline J gene. The V gene is TRBV20-1, the J gene TRBJ2-5, with 8 bases identical to TRBD1. In germline, CDR1 is DFQATT, CDR2 SNEGSKA (reference sequence). The length of the CDR3 is 13 residues. V shed 7 bases and J 5 bases; nucleotides not matched to a gene: 9. CDR3 residues: CSVMLGQGETQYF. The sequenced part of the CDR3 DNA is TGCAGTGTTATGTTAGGACAGGGTGAGACC.